The 2 T cell receptor beta chains presented below share a single source sample, sequenced in a study of T cell repertoires in cytomegalovirus infection. These receptors are not linked to any known antigen. One entry per CDR3 protein results from TCRdb running MiXCR on the reads. There are more than 95,000 distinct CDR3 sequences in the sample; more than 30% occur only once, and about 53% lies in the top ten. The input for sequencing was CD8+ T cells from cultured PBMCs, taken from culture after CMV antigen stimulation. All receptors derive from a human donor in good health (CMV status not recorded). Some clones in this sample may be carry-over from other donors' samples.

This clonotype has at least ten counts. V usage is TRBV6-1 and J usage is TRBJ2-7; 8 bases are a match to TRBD1. Germline V gene data show CDR1 as MNHNS and CDR2 as SASEGT. The CDR3 spans 18 residues. The ends lost 2 bases at V and 0 bases at J; junction bases unmatched: 12. CDR3 bases: TGTGCCAGCAGTGAAAGGCAACAGGGGGTGAATCACTCCTACGAGCAGTACTTC. Translating gives CASSERQQGVNHSYEQYF.

The chain uses TRBV7-9 and TRBJ1-4; D is uncertain. The V end lost 2 bases, the J end lost 1 base, and 14 bases lay between the germline ends. The CDR3 contains 17 residues. Germline CDR1 SEHNR, CDR2 FQNEAQ (reference sequence). CDR3 coding DNA: TGTGCCAGCAGCTTAAATTCCCTGGGGATAACTAATGAAAAACTGTTTTTT. Translating it yields CASSLNSLGITNEKLFF.